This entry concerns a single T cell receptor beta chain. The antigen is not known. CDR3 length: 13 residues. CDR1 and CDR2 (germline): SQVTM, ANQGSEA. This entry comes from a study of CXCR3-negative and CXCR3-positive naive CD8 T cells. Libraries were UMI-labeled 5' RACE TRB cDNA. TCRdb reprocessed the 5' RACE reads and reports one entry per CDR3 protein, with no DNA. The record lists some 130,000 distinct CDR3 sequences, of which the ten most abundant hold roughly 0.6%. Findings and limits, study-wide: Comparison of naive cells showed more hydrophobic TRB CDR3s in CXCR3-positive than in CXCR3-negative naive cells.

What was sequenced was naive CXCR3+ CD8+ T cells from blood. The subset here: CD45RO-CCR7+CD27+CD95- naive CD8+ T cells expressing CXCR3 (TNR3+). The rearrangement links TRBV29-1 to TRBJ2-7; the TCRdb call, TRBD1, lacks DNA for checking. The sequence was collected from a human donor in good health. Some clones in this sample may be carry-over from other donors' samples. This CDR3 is CSVHQGQEYEQYF.